The 25 T cell receptor beta chains below were found in one sample sequenced in a study of early T cells in non-severe SARS-CoV-2 infection. In TCRdb, the 5' RACE reads were re-called with MiXCR into one record per CDR3 protein. The profile shows tens of thousands of distinct CDR3 sequences, about 23% of them singletons. The sequenced sample was whole blood, obtained at baseline. The receptors come from an adult who was a healthcare worker with PCR-confirmed SARS-CoV-2 infection or an uninfected control (not recorded which).

The rearrangement joins TRBV4-1 to TRBJ1-5, with TRBD1 identical over 8 bases. Trimming took 4 bases from V and 9 from J; bases not matched to a gene: 8. Germline V gene lookup returns CDR1 MGHRA and CDR2 YSYEKL. This CDR3 region has 14 residues. The CDR3, as DNA: TGCGCCAGCAGCCTGACAGGGGTCCAAGGGCCCCAGCATTTT. Translation gives CASSLTGVQGPQHF.

This clonotype was observed a few times. This chain connects TRBV30 to TRBJ2-5; D remains ambiguous. V shed 8 bases and J shed 4 bases, with 14 bases lying between them. The length of the CDR3 is 12 residues. Germline V CDR1 and CDR2: GTSNPN, SVGIG (reference sequence). The CDR3 DNA sequence: TGTGCCCAAGACGGAAACCCAGAGACCCAGTACTTC. It yields the protein CAQDGNPETQYF.

This clonotype has more than one count but fewer than ten. The rearrangement uses TRBV18 and TRBJ2-7; weak D call: TRBD1 (6 bases). This CDR3 has 13 amino acids. V dropped 6 bases and J dropped 0 bases, with 9 bases sitting between them. CDR1 and CDR2 (germline): KGHSH, LQKENI. In nucleotides, the CDR3 is TGTGCCAGCTCGGTACAGGGCTCCTACGAGCAGTACTTC. Amino acids: CASSVQGSYEQYF.

This clonotype was detected only a few times. The chain is built from TRBV6-1 and TRBJ1-4, with D tentatively TRBD1 (5 bases). V dropped 8 bases and J dropped 5 bases, with 12 bases sitting between them. CDR1 MNHNS and CDR2 SASEGT come from the germline V gene. The CDR3 extends over 13 amino acids. The DNA for the CDR3 is TGTGCCAGCGGCGGCAGGGCAAATGAAAAACTGTTTTTT. It codes for CASGGRANEKLFF.

This clonotype occurred a few times. The chain carries TRBV21-1 and TRBJ2-3; the D call TRBD2 from the table was never checked on the DNA. TRBV21-1 represents a pseudogene. This CDR3 is 15 amino acids long. CDR3 DNA: TGTGCCAGCAAGGCTAGCGGTGCTAGCACAGATACGCAGTATTTT. This sequence encodes CASKASGASTDTQYF.

This clonotype was detected only a few times. This chain uses TRBV7-2 with TRBJ1-4; TRBD1 matches 10 bases. CDR3 size: 14 residues. Trimming at V came to 4 bases and at J to 8 bases, leaving 4 bases not matched to a gene. Germline lookup yields CDR1 SGHTA and CDR2 FQGNSA. Here the CDR3 reads CASSWGTGAEKLFF. The CDR3 DNA sequence: TGTGCCAGCAGCTGGGGGACAGGGGCCGAAAAACTGTTTTTT.

This rearrangement joins TRBV12-3 or TRBV12-4 to TRBJ1-1; D uncertain. The CDR3 runs 13 residues. The germline V and J ends were trimmed by 10 bases and 0 bases, with 12 bases remaining between them. The CDR3 sequence is CAIGGGLNTEAFF. DNA of the CDR3: TGTGCCATTGGAGGAGGATTGAACACTGAAGCTTTCTTT.

Only a few counts were recorded for this clonotype. The genes are TRBV11-3 and TRBJ2-1, with D unresolved. CDR1 and CDR2 (germline): SGHNT, YENEEA. Trimming shortened V by 0 bases and J by 8 bases, and 5 bases separated the two germline ends. The CDR3 totals 12 residues. The CDR3: CASSLEGDEQFF. The DNA for the CDR3 is TGTGCCAGCAGCTTAGAAGGCGATGAGCAGTTCTTC.

The chain has TRBV7-6 and TRBJ2-5; 7 positions agree with TRBD1. Germline V gene sequence: CDR1 SGHVS, CDR2 FNYEAQ. The CDR3 extends over 13 amino acids. J was trimmed by 1 base and V by 8 bases; bases with no gene match: 4. The CDR3 spells CASFRQGQETQYF. CDR3 nucleotide sequence: TGTGCCAGCTTCCGACAGGGCCAAGAGACCCAGTACTTC.

The chain joins TRBV9 to TRBJ2-3; D is perhaps TRBD2 (6 bases). Germline V gene lookup returns CDR1 SGDLS and CDR2 YYNGEE. V was shortened by 0 bases and J by 0 bases, with 23 bases between the two germline ends. CDR3 length equals 20 residues. The CDR3 loop reads CASSVGGGVPYSRSTDTQYF. Here the CDR3 DNA reads TGTGCCAGCAGCGTAGGAGGAGGGGTTCCTTACTCGCGTAGCACAGATACGCAGTATTTT.

This clonotype appeared a few times. This chain uses TRBV5-5 with TRBJ2-7, with unresolved D. Germline V gene data show CDR1 as SGHKS and CDR2 as YYEKEE (reference sequence). The CDR3 is 13 residues long. V was shortened by 5 bases and J by 5 bases, with 14 bases between the two germline ends. Here the CDR3 DNA reads TGTGCCAGCAGTTGGTCCCCTGGGGACGAGCAGTACTTC. Protein sequence: CASSWSPGDEQYF.

The rearrangement joins TRBV2 to TRBJ2-7; no clear D. CDR1 is SNHLY, CDR2 FYNNEI, per germline. The ends were cut back, 10 bases at V and 0 bases at J, with 19 bases in the middle. The CDR3 is 15 residues long. For the CDR3, the DNA is TGTGCCACCTCGTCCCTGATAGGCAGCTCCTACGAGCAGTACTTC. Translating gives CATSSLIGSSYEQYF.

The chain joins TRBV10-2 to TRBJ2-3, with D uncertain. Germline CDR1 reads WSHSY; CDR2 reads SAAADI. The ends were cut back, 2 bases at V and 6 bases at J, with 12 bases in the middle. CDR3 length: 14 amino acids. This CDR3 reads CASSEMIGSDTQYF. The CDR3 coding sequence is TGCGCCAGCAGTGAGATGATCGGTTCGGATACGCAGTATTTT.

In its sample, this clonotype was seen a few times. The rearrangement links TRBV6-2 or TRBV6-3 to TRBJ1-2, with 8 bases matching TRBD1. V gave up 6 bases and J gave up 2 bases; unmatched junction bases: 8. The V gene's germline CDR1 is MNHEY and CDR2 SVGEGT. The CDR3 runs to 15 residues. The CDR3: CASSTTGQANYGYTF. In DNA form, the CDR3 reads TGTGCCAGCAGCACTACGGGACAGGCAAACTATGGCTACACCTTC.

This chain joins TRBV12-3 or TRBV12-4 and TRBJ2-7; 9 bases are shared with TRBD1. The CDR3 has 13 residues. J lost 2 bases, V lost 6 bases, and 2 bases had no gene match. CDR3 sequence (DNA): TGTGCCAGCAGCGGGACAGGGCCCTACGAGCAGTACTTC. Translated, it gives CASSGTGPYEQYF.

V gene TRBV7-9 combines with J gene TRBJ1-2; 9 nucleotides match TRBD1. The CDR3 is made up of 14 amino acids. Trimming removed 5 bases from V and 7 bases from J; junction bases left unmatched: 8. Germline loops: CDR1 SEHNR, CDR2 FQNEAQ (reference sequence). The CDR3 sequence: CASSQPGTGLGYTF. In nucleotides, the CDR3 is TGTGCCAGCAGCCAGCCCGGGACAGGGCTTGGCTACACCTTC.

This clonotype was picked up a small number of times. This chain uses TRBV12-3 or TRBV12-4 with TRBJ1-2, with D perhaps matching TRBD1 (5 bases). Trimming pared 2 bases from V and 6 bases from J, leaving 13 bases between. This CDR3 is 14 amino acids long. The chain's CDR3 is CASSLLEWDDGYTF. CDR3 bases: TGTGCCAGCAGTTTACTAGAGTGGGACGATGGCTACACCTTC.

This chain joins TRBV7-6 and TRBJ1-1, with D possibly TRBD1 on 6 matching bases. V was shortened by 4 bases and J by 8 bases, with 17 bases between the two germline ends. The germline V gene encodes CDR1 SGHVS and CDR2 FNYEAQ. The CDR3 spans 14 residues. DNA for the CDR3: TGTGCCAGCAGCTCCTCCGCAGGGGCTCCAGAAGCTTTCTTT. It encodes CASSSSAGAPEAFF. The full variable domain, completed using reference TRBV7-6 and TRBJ1-1, is GAGVSQSPRYKVTKRGQDVALRCDPISGHVSLYWYRQALGQGPEFLTYFNYEAQQDKSGLPNDRFSAERPEGSISTLTIQRTEQRDSAMYRCASSSSAGAPEAFFGQGTRLTVV.

The gene calls are TRBV7-9 and TRBJ2-1, with D possibly TRBD2 on 5 matching bases. Per the germline V gene, CDR1 is SEHNR and CDR2 is FQNEAQ (reference sequence). Trimming shortened V by 10 bases and J by 4 bases, and 17 bases separated the two germline ends. This CDR3 spans 14 amino acids. The CDR3 region is CATHEGSPYNEQFF. The CDR3 coding sequence is TGTGCCACCCACGAGGGCTCACCTTACAATGAGCAGTTCTTC.

CDR3 loop: CASSDGRQFEQYF. CDR3 in DNA: TGTGCCAGCAGCGACGGGAGACAGTTCGAGCAGTACTTC. The J gene is TRBJ2-7, the V gene TRBV6-6; TRBD2 might be the D (6 bases). The CDR3 spans 13 residues. Germline CDR1 MNHNY, CDR2 SVGAGI (reference sequence). V gave up 6 bases and J gave up 6 bases, with 15 bases separating them.

This clonotype showed up just once. This chain links TRBV18 with TRBJ1-1, with D uncertain. Trimming took 2 bases from V and 6 from J, leaving 16 bases between them. There are 15 residues in the CDR3. Per germline, CDR1 KGHSH and CDR2 LQKENI. CDR3 protein: CASSPLRNQDSEAFF. CDR3 in DNA: TGTGCCAGCTCACCATTACGGAATCAAGACTCTGAAGCTTTCTTT.

This clonotype was seen only a few times. The CDR3 spells CASSPGTSGGVYNEQFF. The DNA for the CDR3 is TGTGCCAGCAGTCCGGGGACTAGCGGGGGGGTATACAATGAGCAGTTCTTC. The V call is TRBV12-3 or TRBV12-4, the J call TRBJ2-1, with 16 positions matching TRBD2. CDR3 size: 17 residues. With V trimmed by 5 bases and J by 4 bases, 5 bases remained unmatched.

The gene calls are TRBV7-8 and TRBJ2-7, with D maybe TRBD2 (5 bases). Germline assignment: CDR1 SGHVS and CDR2 FQNEAQ. V lost 5 bases, J lost 0 bases, and 11 bases lay in between. CDR3 size: 14 residues. CDR3 coding DNA: TGTGCCAGCAGCCCTCGGGGAGTCTCCTACGAGCAGTACTTC. Translating gives CASSPRGVSYEQYF.

The table lists this clonotype with many counts. V gene TRBV7-8 combines with J gene TRBJ2-7; perhaps TRBD1 as D (6 bases). The V end was cut by 1 base, the J end by 4 bases, with 14 bases between. Germline assignment: CDR1 SGHVS and CDR2 FQNEAQ. CDR3 length: 15 amino acids. The CDR3 here is CASSLGGRGFYEQYF. The CDR3 DNA reads as TGTGCCAGCAGCTTAGGGGGCAGGGGCTTTTACGAGCAGTACTTC.

The chain is built from TRBV6-1 and TRBJ2-3, with a tentative D call TRBD2 (7 bases). The CDR3 runs 14 residues. The germline V and J ends were trimmed by 3 bases and 3 bases, with 10 bases remaining between them. In germline, CDR1 is MNHNS, CDR2 SASEGT. CDR3: CASSDGGPTDTQYF. CDR3 nucleotides: TGTGCCAGCAGTGACGGGGGGCCAACAGATACGCAGTATTTT.